Detailed here is one TCR beta chain. Germline CDR1 reads SGDLS; CDR2 reads YYNGEE. V was trimmed by 2 bases and J by 4 bases, leaving 7 bases between them. This CDR3 spans 12 amino acids. In the source study's methods: Quantification of nucleated cells was approximated via reference gene primer amplification. Repertoires were generated with immunoSEQ multiplex PCR, while TCRdb's copy carries only in-frame clones and drops some. The D gene and trimming were derived from the DNA, and the V and J assignments and clone size from that table. This table has about 300,000 clones, less than 85% appearing once. This specimen belongs to a study of blood T cell repertoires in COVID-19. Study context: Collection of acute and convalescent COVID-19 samples took place in the United States, Italy and Spain. The analysed material was cDNA or gDNA that came from T cells, B-cell-depleted T cells, or PBMCs.

This sequence joins TRBV9 and TRBJ2-7; no definite D call. Sequences were obtained from peripheral blood. The sequence derives from a human donor with COVID-19, enrolled during active disease. The donor label of this sample is uncertain. This CDR3 is CASSVNFYEQYF. The DNA for the CDR3 is TGTGCCAGCAGCGTCAACTTTTACGAGCAGTACTTC.